This T cell receptor (beta chain) was recorded in a study of response to subunit inactivated influenza vaccine. Overall study findings and caveats: Each seasonal flu vaccination may recruit only limited new T cells, authors suggested.

CDR3 length equals 13 residues. Germline loops: CDR1 SQVTM, CDR2 ANQGSEA. Unmatched junction bases numbered 3, after V lost 3 bases and J lost 1 base. TCRdb used MiXCR to reprocess the RT-PCR reads, holding one entry per CDR3 protein. The repertoire holds a few hundred thousand distinct CDR3 sequences, with less than 25% as singletons. This clonotype is deemed medium-sized. Antigen unknown. The sequencing used PBMCs from blood, collected 21 months after vaccination. The TCR originated in a man aged 45-69 years who received an inactivated influenza vaccine. V and J are TRBV29-1 and TRBJ2-7, with 7 bases that match TRBD1. The CDR3 region is CSVDQGESYEQYF. In nucleotides, the CDR3 is TGCAGCGTTGATCAGGGGGAGTCCTACGAGCAGTACTTC.